These 17 T cell receptor beta chains were sequenced from one sample in a study of breast tumors, draining lymph nodes, adjacent tissues. Breast cancer patients provided tissue from their axillary draining lymph nodes. TCRdb fed the multiplex PCR reads into MiXCR, producing one record per CDR3 protein. The sample records approximately 130,000 distinct CDR3 sequences, around 21% being singletons. The sample consisted of axillary lymph node tissue. These receptors were obtained from a female donor with breast cancer. Some clones in this sample may be carry-over from other donors' samples.

In the case of this clonotype: A much more abundant neighbour one base away suggests this may be a read error. No conserved phenylalanine or tryptophan is present at the end of the CDR3, so a read error is the likely explanation. The chain links TRBV20-1 to TRBJ2-3; 10 positions match TRBD2. Trimming took 0 bases from V and 4 from J; bases not matched to a gene: 4. This CDR3 contains 15 residues. Germline-derived CDR1 and CDR2 are DFQATT and SNEGSKA (reference sequence). CDR3 region: CSAREPSGSPDTQYY. Here the CDR3 DNA reads TGCAGTGCTAGAGAGCCTAGCGGGAGCCCAGATACGCAGTATTAT.

V is TRBV20-1 and J is TRBJ2-3; 16 nucleotides agree with TRBD2. The CDR3 is 19 amino acids. The germline gives CDR1 DFQATT, CDR2 SNEGSKA (reference sequence). V dropped 4 bases and J dropped 3; count of bases not matched to a gene: 13. CDR3 nucleotide sequence: TGCAGTGCTACCGGGACTAGCGGGAGGGCCGGAGTAGTTACAGATACGCAGTATTTT. It translates to CSATGTSGRAGVVTDTQYF.

In this sample, this clonotype turned up many times. V gene TRBV12-3 or TRBV12-4 combines with J gene TRBJ2-3, with D uncertain. The CDR3 runs to 16 residues. V was trimmed by 7 bases and J by 0 bases, leaving 17 bases between them. The CDR3 nucleotides are TGTGCCAGCACGTCCGGCTACGGGTACAGCACAGATACGCAGTATTTT. It codes for CASTSGYGYSTDTQYF.

At least ten counts were recorded for this clonotype. The rearrangement links TRBV4-1 to TRBJ2-7, with D possibly matching TRBD2 (6 bases). Germline CDR1 and CDR2: MGHRA and YSYEKL. With 0 bases removed from V and 3 bases from J, the gap between germline ends came to 9 bases. This CDR3 is built from 14 residues. CDR3 sequence: CASSQDSGYYEQYF. The DNA for the CDR3 is TGCGCCAGCAGCCAAGATAGCGGCTACTACGAGCAGTACTTC.

This clonotype was counted ten times or more. This chain connects TRBV24-1 to TRBJ2-2; a weak D match, TRBD2 (6 bases). Germline loops: CDR1 KGHDR, CDR2 SFDVKD. V lost 8 bases and J lost 7, with 13 bases in between. The CDR3 runs 13 residues. CDR3 nucleotides: TGTGCCACCACCGCGGGGTGGGGCGGGGAGCTGTTTTTT. Translated: CATTAGWGGELFF.

This clonotype was detected many times. This rearrangement joins TRBV9 to TRBJ2-7; D is undetermined. V lost 3 bases, J lost 5 bases, and 9 bases lay in between. Germline assignment: CDR1 SGDLS and CDR2 YYNGEE. There are 12 residues in the CDR3. CDR3 residues: CASSAREHEQYF. DNA for the CDR3: TGTGCCAGCAGCGCCCGTGAGCACGAGCAGTACTTC.

For this clonotype: Possible read error: a much larger clone is one base away. Because the CDR3 is missing its conserved closing phenylalanine or tryptophan, this is likely a read error. V usage is TRBV10-3 and J usage is TRBJ2-2; 12 nucleotides align to TRBD2. The germline gives CDR1 ENHRY, CDR2 SYGVKD. The junction had 4 bases not matched to a gene; V was cut back by 11 bases and J by 0 bases. The CDR3 loop spans 15 amino acids. This CDR3 is CAALAGGPNTGELFL. CDR3 DNA: TGTGCCGCACTAGCGGGAGGACCGAACACCGGGGAGCTGTTTCTT.

Ten or more counts support this clonotype. This rearrangement joins TRBV29-1 to TRBJ2-2; D possibly matches TRBD1 or TRBD2 (5 bases each). Germline lookup yields CDR1 SQVTM and CDR2 ANQGSEA. CDR3 length: 15 amino acids. Between the trimmed V and J ends, which lost 7 bases and 1 base, there was a span of 16 bases. CDR3 protein: CSAGETVLNTGELFF. CDR3 coding DNA: TGCAGCGCTGGGGAGACAGTTTTGAACACCGGGGAGCTGTTTTTT.

This clonotype was found many times. The gene calls are TRBV5-4 and TRBJ2-3; D is possibly TRBD2 (5 bases). Looked up from germline, CDR1 is SGHNT and CDR2 is YYREEE (reference sequence). The CDR3 is made up of 16 amino acids. V was cut by 2 bases and J by 3 bases, with 16 bases left in between. The CDR3 protein is CASSFGQRGGTDTQYF. DNA of the CDR3: TGTGCCAGCAGCTTCGGGCAGAGAGGAGGAACAGATACGCAGTATTTT.

V is TRBV9 and J is TRBJ2-3; 9 bases are a match to TRBD2. The V gene's germline CDR1 is SGDLS and CDR2 YYNGEE. This CDR3 has 18 residues. V trimming: 3 bases; J trimming: 2 bases; junction bases outside the gene matches: 13. CDR3 protein: CASSESGGLAGNTDTQYF. The CDR3 region has the DNA TGTGCCAGCAGCGAATCGGGGGGGCTAGCGGGAAACACAGATACGCAGTATTTT.

This clonotype was recorded many times. The rearrangement joins TRBV19 to TRBJ1-5, with TRBD1 matching over 7 bases. CDR3 length: 15 amino acids. Germline values: CDR1 LNHDA, CDR2 SQIVND (reference sequence). V shed 3 bases, J shed 6 bases, and the junction held 8 bases outside the gene matches. The CDR3 bases are TGTGCCAGTAGTATTAGACAGGGTTGGACTCAGCCCCAGCATTTT. Its translation: CASSIRQGWTQPQHF.

This clonotype was counted ten times or more. The chain carries TRBV15 and TRBJ2-3; 8 bases are shared with TRBD1. From germline, CDR1 is LNHNV and CDR2 YYDKDF (reference sequence). This CDR3 has 15 residues. J was trimmed by 4 bases and V by 3 bases; bases with no gene match: 6. The DNA of the CDR3 is TGTGCCACCAGCAGTGGACAGGGTGAGCCAGATACGCAGTATTTT. It yields the protein CATSSGQGEPDTQYF.

A remark on this clonotype: Without the conserved terminal phenylalanine or tryptophan, this CDR3 likely stems from a read error. This rearrangement joins TRBV6-5 to TRBJ2-1; maybe TRBD1 (6 bases). The germline V gene encodes CDR1 MNHEY and CDR2 SVGAGI. The germline V and J ends were trimmed by 2 bases and 7 bases, with 15 bases remaining between them. This CDR3 spans 15 amino acids. Here the CDR3 reads CASSYGQGSPNEQFV. CDR3 nucleotides: TGTGCCAGCAGTTACGGGCAGGGGTCGCCAAATGAGCAGTTCGTC.

In this sample, this clonotype turned up many times. This chain links TRBV5-1 with TRBJ2-2; 12 positions agree with TRBD2. CDR1 and CDR2 from the germline V gene are SGHRS and YFSETQ. V lost 5 bases, J lost 5 bases, and 7 bases stayed unmatched. The CDR3 runs to 16 residues. The CDR3, as DNA: TGCGCCAGCAGTTACGCCGGGACTAGCGGGACCGGGGAGCTGTTTTTT. Its protein product is CASSYAGTSGTGELFF. Supplemented by reference TRBV5-1 and TRBJ2-2, the full variable domain reads KAGVTQTPRYLIKTRGQQVTLSCSPISGHRSVSWYQQTPGQGLQFLFEYFSETQRNKGNFPGRFSGRQFSNSRSEMNVSTLELGDSALYLCASSYAGTSGTGELFFGEGSRLTVL.

This clonotype has only a few counts. The chain uses TRBV9 and TRBJ1-2; D is unclear. The CDR3 extends over 14 amino acids. CDR1 and CDR2 (germline): SGDLS, YYNGEE. The germline V and J ends were trimmed by 0 bases and 2 bases, with 8 bases remaining between them. Here the CDR3 reads CASSVAKENYGYTF. The CDR3 coding sequence is TGTGCCAGCAGCGTAGCTAAGGAGAACTATGGCTACACCTTC.

This clonotype was recorded at least ten times. This chain joins TRBV6-1 and TRBJ2-5; no clear D. The germline V gene encodes CDR1 MNHNS and CDR2 SASEGT. The CDR3 runs 13 residues. Trimming took off 2 bases at V and 1 base at J, with 5 bases between the two ends. CDR3 DNA: TGTGCCAGCAGTGAAAACATCCAAGAGACCCAGTACTTC. It specifies CASSENIQETQYF.

Many counts were recorded for this clonotype. The chain employs TRBV20-1 and TRBJ2-1, with 10 bases lining up with TRBD1. There are 13 residues in the CDR3. Germline-derived CDR1 and CDR2 are DFQATT and SNEGSKA (reference sequence). Trimming at V came to 5 bases and at J to 12 bases, leaving 10 bases not matched to a gene. For the CDR3, the DNA is TGCAGTGCTCCCGACAGGGGGCGGGTGGGGCAGTTCTTC. This gives the protein CSAPDRGRVGQFF.